The rows below give T cell receptor beta chains drawn from one sample of a study of blood T cell repertoires in COVID-19. Here immunoSEQ multiplex PCR was the method, and the copy in TCRdb shows in-frame clones only, minus some. This sample has 150,000 to 200,000 clones, with 70% to 80% found just once. The sequenced material came from peripheral blood. The receptors come from a woman between 40 and 55 years old with COVID-19, enrolled during active disease. CDR3s include the opening cysteine and the closing phenylalanine or tryptophan. The order of the fields is clone size, J gene, D gene, V gene, CDR3 protein, CDR3 DNA. A D gene is named only where the DNA matches it firmly. Expanded clones get a size class; other rows say once, few or many, or leave the size out.

few	TRBJ1-5	NA	TRBV6-5	CASRTRQRNQPQHF	TGTGCCAGCAGGACAAGACAGCGCAATCAGCCCCAGCATTTT
NA	TRBJ2-2	TRBD2	TRBV5-1	CASSLPGLAENTGELFF	TGCGCCAGCAGCTTGCCGGGACTAGCGGAAAACACCGGGGAGCTGTTTTTT
NA	TRBJ2-3	NA	TRBV7-3	CASSPLEEGTQYF	TGTGCCAGCAGCCCCCTCGAAGAGGGTACGCAGTATTTT
NA	TRBJ2-2	TRBD1	TRBV6-6	CASSLGQGNTGELFF	TGTGCCAGCAGCCTCGGACAGGGTAACACCGGGGAGCTGTTTTTT
NA	TRBJ2-6	NA	TRBV3-1/TRBV3-2	CASSQDSGLSGANVLTF	TGTGCCAGCAGCCAAGATAGCGGCCTCTCTGGGGCCAACGTCCTGACTTTC
many	TRBJ2-7	TRBD1	TRBV3-1/TRBV3-2	CASSQDDRAKQYF	TGTGCCAGCAGCCAAGACGACAGGGCGAAGCAGTACTTC
NA	TRBJ2-5	TRBD2	TRBV5-4	CASSPGLSGRPETQYF	TGTGCCAGCAGCCCCGGGCTTAGCGGGAGACCAGAGACCCAGTACTTC
once	TRBJ2-7	TRBD2	TRBV3-1/TRBV3-2	CASSQGTLAGGFYEQYF	TGTGCCAGCAGCCAAGGTACACTAGCGGGAGGTTTCTACGAGCAGTACTTC
NA	TRBJ1-2	NA	TRBV6-5	CASSPQNYGYTF	TGTGCCAGCAGCCCCCAGAACTATGGCTACACCTTC
NA	TRBJ1-6	TRBD1	TRBV19	CASSIGDRVRNSPLHF	TGTGCCAGTAGTATAGGAGACAGGGTGAGAAATTCACCCCTCCACTTT
few	TRBJ1-3	NA	TRBV10-3	CAISPDSLSGNTIYF	TGTGCCATCAGTCCTGACAGTCTCTCTGGAAACACCATATATTTT
NA	TRBJ1-4	NA	TRBV7-9	CASSLESIKLFF	TGTGCCAGCAGCTTAGAGAGCATTAAACTGTTTTTT
NA	TRBJ1-2	TRBD1	TRBV25-1	CASLRGRGYGYTF	TGTGCCAGCCTCAGGGGGCGAGGTTATGGCTACACCTTC
NA	TRBJ1-5	TRBD1	TRBV6-5	CASSLQGNIGQPQHF	TGTGCCAGCAGCCTACAGGGGAATATTGGGCAGCCCCAGCATTTT
NA	TRBJ2-1	NA	TRBV7-3	CASSEGGSSYNEQFF	TGTGCCAGCAGCGAGGGGGGGAGCTCCTACAATGAGCAGTTCTTC
NA	TRBJ1-5	TRBD1	TRBV18	CASSLQGAGQPQHF	TGTGCCAGCTCACTCCAGGGGGCAGGTCAGCCCCAGCATTTT
NA	TRBJ1-5	NA	TRBV4-1	CASSLWTVDQPQHF	TGCGCCAGCAGCCTGTGGACAGTTGATCAGCCCCAGCATTTT
NA	TRBJ2-1	NA	TRBV5-1	CASSLENYYNEQFF	TGCGCCAGCAGCTTGGAAAACTATTACAATGAGCAGTTCTTC
NA	TRBJ1-2	NA	TRBV5-4	CASRRDGYYGYTF	TGTGCCAGTAGGAGGGACGGATACTATGGCTACACCTTC
NA	TRBJ2-7	TRBD1	TRBV11-1	CASSAGQGYYEQYF	TGTGCCAGCAGCGCGGGACAGGGGTACTACGAGCAGTACTTC
NA	TRBJ1-4	TRBD1	TRBV10-2	CASSAGGVEKLFF	TGCGCCAGCAGTGCAGGGGGCGTTGAAAAACTGTTTTTT
NA	TRBJ1-2	TRBD1	TRBV6-6	CATRPGDRGKGYTF	TGTGCCACCCGTCCCGGGGACAGGGGTAAAGGCTACACCTTC
NA	TRBJ2-2	NA	TRBV18	CASSRGQRNTGELFF	TGTGCCAGCTCACGAGGTCAGAGGAACACCGGGGAGCTGTTTTTT
NA	TRBJ2-3	NA	TRBV6-4	CASSLTGIPTDTQYF	TGTGCCAGCTCTCTAACAGGGATTCCCACAGATACGCAGTATTTT
NA	TRBJ2-5	NA	TRBV7-2	CASSFVNQETQYF	TGTGCCAGCAGCTTCGTTAACCAAGAGACCCAGTACTTC
NA	TRBJ2-1	TRBD2	TRBV19	CASMLGGGTNEQFF	TGTGCCAGTATGTTAGGCGGGGGGACCAATGAGCAGTTCTTC
NA	TRBJ1-1	TRBD1	TRBV5-1	CASSGGTGWDAEAFF	TGCGCCAGCAGCGGGGGGACAGGGTGGGATGCTGAAGCTTTCTTT
once	TRBJ2-2	NA	TRBV5-1	CASSSSGSTGELFF	TGCGCCAGCAGCTCGTCCGGGAGCACCGGGGAGCTGTTTTTT
NA	TRBJ2-2	NA	TRBV4-1	CASSQEGGGTNTGELFF	TGCGCCAGCAGCCAAGAAGGAGGAGGGACGAACACCGGGGAGCTGTTTTTT
NA	TRBJ1-4	TRBD1	TRBV6-6	CASSYSRDRDPLFF	TGTGCCAGCAGTTACTCTCGGGACAGGGACCCACTGTTTTTT
NA	TRBJ2-5	TRBD1	TRBV3-1/TRBV3-2	CASSPTGQETQYF	TGTGCCAGCAGCCCGACAGGGCAAGAGACCCAGTACTTC
NA	TRBJ2-3	NA	TRBV30	CACTLVSSTDTQYF	TGTGCCTGTACCCTAGTTAGCTCCACAGATACGCAGTATTTT
NA	TRBJ2-7	NA	TRBV7-2	CASSQTLTPSGEQYF	TGTGCCAGCAGCCAAACTTTGACACCCAGCGGCGAGCAGTACTTC
NA	TRBJ2-3	TRBD2	TRBV6-2/TRBV6-3	CASSQPPGTSGTSTDTQYF	TGTGCCAGCAGCCAGCCGCCCGGGACTAGCGGGACGAGCACAGATACGCAGTATTTT
NA	TRBJ1-1	NA	TRBV7-9	CASSLVFGGTEAFF	TGTGCCAGCAGCTTAGTTTTCGGGGGCACTGAAGCTTTCTTT
once	TRBJ2-7	TRBD1	TRBV27	CASRKTTGIQHEQYF	TGTGCCAGCAGAAAAACGACAGGGATACAGCACGAGCAGTACTTC
once	TRBJ1-2	TRBD1	TRBV28	CASSPGQLRDGYTF	TGTGCCAGCAGTCCGGGACAGCTGAGGGATGGCTACACCTTC
once	TRBJ2-1	TRBD2	TRBV5-1	CASSPSGTSYNEQFF	TGCGCCAGCAGCCCTAGCGGGACTAGCTACAATGAGCAGTTCTTC
NA	TRBJ1-2	NA	TRBV7-9	CASSLASGSNYGYTF	TGTGCCAGCAGCTTAGCATCGGGTAGTAACTATGGCTACACCTTC
NA	TRBJ2-2	TRBD2	TRBV6-5	CASRLLASTGELFF	TGTGCCAGCAGGCTACTAGCGAGTACCGGGGAGCTGTTTTTT
NA	TRBJ1-6	TRBD1	TRBV7-9	CASSQTGVFYNSPLHF	TGTGCCAGCAGCCAGACAGGGGTTTTCTATAATTCACCCCTCCACTTT
NA	TRBJ2-7	TRBD1	TRBV5-1	CASSWGQTYEQYF	TGCGCCAGCAGTTGGGGACAGACCTACGAGCAGTACTTC
NA	TRBJ2-7	TRBD1	TRBV19	CASSHGTGYYEQYF	TGTGCCAGTAGCCATGGGACAGGGTACTACGAGCAGTACTTC
NA	TRBJ1-2	NA	TRBV19	CASSLGRNYGYTF	TGTGCCAGTAGTTTAGGTCGGAACTATGGCTACACCTTC
NA	TRBJ2-1	TRBD2	TRBV3-1/TRBV3-2	CASSQGLAGGGEQFF	TGTGCCAGCAGCCAGGGACTAGCGGGGGGTGGGGAGCAGTTCTTC
NA	TRBJ2-7	NA	TRBV7-6	CASSPGYEQYF	TGTGCCAGCAGCCCCGGCTACGAGCAGTACTTC
few	TRBJ1-1	TRBD1	TRBV6-5	CASSSRRQGGSAFF	TGTGCCAGCAGTTCACGGAGACAGGGCGGTTCAGCTTTCTTT
NA	TRBJ2-7	NA	TRBV5-1	CASSDGTLLYEQYF	TGCGCCAGCAGCGACGGGACTCTTCTCTACGAGCAGTACTTC
NA	TRBJ2-2	NA	TRBV11-2	CASSLQANHRELFF	TGTGCCAGCAGCTTACAGGCGAACCACCGGGAGCTGTTTTTT
NA	TRBJ2-1	NA	TRBV3-1/TRBV3-2	CASRRQNNEQFF	TGTGCCAGCCGACGACAGAACAATGAGCAGTTCTTC
few	TRBJ2-3	NA	TRBV30	CAWSSSYADTQYF	TGTGCCTGGAGTTCTAGTTACGCAGATACGCAGTATTTT
NA	TRBJ1-1	NA	TRBV19	CASSIDDASSAGGTEAFF	TGTGCCAGTAGTATAGATGACGCGTCGTCAGCGGGAGGCACTGAAGCTTTCTTT
NA	TRBJ2-2	TRBD1	TRBV5-1	CASSSDRGAGELFF	TGCGCCAGCAGCTCAGACAGGGGGGCCGGGGAGCTGTTTTTT
NA	TRBJ1-5	NA	TRBV7-8	CASMRQFNQPQHF	TGTGCCAGCATGAGGCAGTTCAATCAGCCCCAGCATTTT
NA	TRBJ1-1	NA	TRBV30	CAWSIGGVEAFF	TGTGCCTGGAGTATTGGAGGGGTTGAAGCTTTCTTT
once	TRBJ2-7	NA	TRBV7-2	CASSFTPGLGEQYF	TGTGCCAGCAGCTTCACCCCGGGACTCGGCGAGCAGTACTTC
once	TRBJ2-5	TRBD2	TRBV10-2	CASSEEREGEETQYF	TGCGCCAGCAGTGAGGAGCGGGAGGGCGAAGAGACCCAGTACTTC
NA	TRBJ2-7	NA	TRBV5-1	CASSLGAGDEQYF	TGCGCCAGCAGCTTGGGGGCAGGGGACGAGCAGTACTTC